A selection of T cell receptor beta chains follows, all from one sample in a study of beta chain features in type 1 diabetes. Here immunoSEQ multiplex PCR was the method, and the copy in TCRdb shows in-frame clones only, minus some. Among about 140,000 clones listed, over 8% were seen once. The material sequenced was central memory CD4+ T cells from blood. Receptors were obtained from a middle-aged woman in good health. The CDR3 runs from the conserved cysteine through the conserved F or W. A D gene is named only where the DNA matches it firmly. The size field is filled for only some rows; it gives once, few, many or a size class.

cdr3_aa: CATSRDPSGETQYF; cdr3_nt: TGTGCCACCAGCAGAGATCCGAGCGGGGAGACCCAGTACTTC; clone_size: few; d_call: -; v_call: TRBV15; j_call: TRBJ2-5
cdr3_aa: CASSPMTSQTDTQYF; cdr3_nt: TGCGCCAGCAGCCCGATGACTAGCCAAACAGATACGCAGTATTTT; clone_size: few; d_call: TRBD2; v_call: TRBV5-1; j_call: TRBJ2-3
cdr3_aa: CASSDTLTEAFF; cdr3_nt: TGTGCCAGCAGTGATACCCTAACGGAAGCTTTCTTT; clone_size: few; d_call: -; v_call: TRBV6-1; j_call: TRBJ1-1
cdr3_aa: CASRKDTGLAGVDEQFF; cdr3_nt: TGCGCCAGCCGCAAAGACACGGGGCTAGCGGGTGTGGATGAGCAGTTCTTC; clone_size: few; d_call: TRBD2; v_call: TRBV5-1; j_call: TRBJ2-1
cdr3_aa: CASSLDRAQETQYF; cdr3_nt: TGCGCCAGCAGCTTAGACAGGGCCCAAGAGACCCAGTACTTC; clone_size: few; d_call: TRBD1; v_call: TRBV5-1; j_call: TRBJ2-5
cdr3_aa: CASSIRTSGASYNEQFF; cdr3_nt: TGTGCCAGTAGTATAAGGACTAGCGGGGCCTCCTACAATGAGCAGTTCTTC; clone_size: -; d_call: TRBD2; v_call: TRBV19; j_call: TRBJ2-1
cdr3_aa: CASSQMGRGIYSPLHF; cdr3_nt: TGTGCCAGCAGCCAAATGGGAAGAGGGATCTATTCACCCCTCCACTTT; clone_size: -; d_call: -; v_call: TRBV14; j_call: TRBJ1-6
cdr3_aa: CASSGGLAISDTQYF; cdr3_nt: TGTGCCAGCAGCGGGGGACTAGCGATCTCAGATACGCAGTATTTT; clone_size: -; d_call: TRBD2; v_call: TRBV7-8; j_call: TRBJ2-3
cdr3_aa: CASSERDYEQFF; cdr3_nt: TGTGCCAGCAGCGAGAGGGACTATGAGCAGTTCTTC; clone_size: -; d_call: -; v_call: TRBV11-3; j_call: TRBJ2-1
cdr3_aa: CASSSGGSMETQYF; cdr3_nt: TGCGCCAGCAGCTCAGGGGGGTCAATGGAGACCCAGTACTTC; clone_size: -; d_call: -; v_call: TRBV4-3; j_call: TRBJ2-5
cdr3_aa: CATSRDRDRGTGQYF; cdr3_nt: TGTGCCACCAGCAGAGATAGGGACCGGGGGACCGGGCAGTACTTC; clone_size: -; d_call: -; v_call: TRBV15; j_call: TRBJ2-7
cdr3_aa: CASGFAGSTDTQYF; cdr3_nt: TGTGCCAGCGGATTCGCAGGTAGCACAGATACGCAGTATTTT; clone_size: few; d_call: -; v_call: TRBV7-9; j_call: TRBJ2-3
cdr3_aa: CATSGPVGGGTTEAFF; cdr3_nt: TGTGCCACCAGCGGCCCAGTAGGGGGAGGGACCACTGAAGCTTTCTTT; clone_size: -; d_call: -; v_call: TRBV15; j_call: TRBJ1-1
cdr3_aa: CASSPGSEEKLFF; cdr3_nt: TGTGCCAGCAGCCCGGGATCGGAGGAAAAACTGTTTTTT; clone_size: -; d_call: -; v_call: TRBV5-4; j_call: TRBJ1-4
cdr3_aa: CASRDGDTGELFF; cdr3_nt: TGCGCCAGCAGAGACGGGGACACCGGGGAGCTGTTTTTT; clone_size: -; d_call: -; v_call: TRBV5-1; j_call: TRBJ2-2
cdr3_aa: CASSPDSRTDTQYF; cdr3_nt: TGTGCCAGCTCACCAGACAGCCGCACAGATACGCAGTATTTT; clone_size: -; d_call: -; v_call: TRBV18; j_call: TRBJ2-3
cdr3_aa: CASSLGQASGSPLHF; cdr3_nt: TGCGCCAGCAGCTTGGGGCAGGCGTCTGGTTCACCCCTCCACTTT; clone_size: -; d_call: -; v_call: TRBV5-1; j_call: TRBJ1-6
cdr3_aa: CASSENLGTDTQYF; cdr3_nt: TGTGCCAGTAGTGAGAACTTGGGCACAGATACGCAGTATTTT; clone_size: -; d_call: -; v_call: TRBV19; j_call: TRBJ2-3
cdr3_aa: CASSPGWAEAFF; cdr3_nt: TGTGCCAGCAGTCCCGGGTGGGCTGAAGCTTTCTTT; clone_size: few; d_call: -; v_call: TRBV6-6; j_call: TRBJ1-1
cdr3_aa: CASSSLAGFTDTQYF; cdr3_nt: TGTGCCAGCAGTTCTTTAGCGGGGTTCACAGATACGCAGTATTTT; clone_size: few; d_call: TRBD2; v_call: TRBV6-6; j_call: TRBJ2-3
cdr3_aa: CASSSDREYGYTF; cdr3_nt: TGTGCCAGCAGCTCTGACAGGGAGTATGGCTACACCTTC; clone_size: few; d_call: TRBD1; v_call: TRBV7-6; j_call: TRBJ1-2
cdr3_aa: CASSFATGANYGYTF; cdr3_nt: TGTGCCAGCAGCTTTGCTACAGGGGCTAACTATGGCTACACCTTC; clone_size: -; d_call: TRBD1; v_call: TRBV7-2; j_call: TRBJ1-2
cdr3_aa: CASNQDRANTGELFF; cdr3_nt: TGTGCCAGCAACCAGGACAGAGCGAACACCGGGGAGCTGTTTTTT; clone_size: -; d_call: -; v_call: TRBV2; j_call: TRBJ2-2
cdr3_aa: CASSSPSGYEQYF; cdr3_nt: TGTGCCAGCAGCTCCCCTTCAGGCTACGAGCAGTACTTC; clone_size: -; d_call: -; v_call: TRBV2; j_call: TRBJ2-7
cdr3_aa: CASSQVKLGGGYTF; cdr3_nt: TGTGCCAGCAGCCAAGTAAAACTCGGGGGAGGCTACACCTTC; clone_size: few; d_call: -; v_call: TRBV14; j_call: TRBJ1-2
cdr3_aa: CASSPQGAGGYTF; cdr3_nt: TGCGCCAGCAGTCCCCAGGGGGCTGGCGGCTACACCTTC; clone_size: -; d_call: TRBD1; v_call: TRBV10-2; j_call: TRBJ1-2
cdr3_aa: CASSSGTGKFEQFF; cdr3_nt: TGTGCCAGCAGCTCCGGGACAGGGAAATTTGAGCAGTTCTTC; clone_size: -; d_call: TRBD1; v_call: TRBV7-9; j_call: TRBJ2-1
cdr3_aa: CASSLATGSSYEQYF; cdr3_nt: TGTGCCAGCAGCTTGGCCACGGGGAGCTCCTACGAGCAGTACTTC; clone_size: few; d_call: -; v_call: TRBV5-4; j_call: TRBJ2-7
cdr3_aa: CASSPRDAGSLYEQYF; cdr3_nt: TGTGCCAGCAGCCCGAGGGACGCGGGATCCCTATACGAGCAGTACTTC; clone_size: -; d_call: -; v_call: TRBV7-2; j_call: TRBJ2-7
cdr3_aa: CASRIMAPGEEKLFF; cdr3_nt: TGTGCCAGCAGGATCATGGCCCCAGGGGAAGAAAAACTGTTTTTT; clone_size: few; d_call: -; v_call: TRBV5-4; j_call: TRBJ1-4
cdr3_aa: CASSPPDRAGEQYF; cdr3_nt: TGTGCCAGCTCACCACCAGACAGGGCGGGGGAGCAGTACTTC; clone_size: -; d_call: -; v_call: TRBV18; j_call: TRBJ2-7
cdr3_aa: CASSSNRRAGGNEQFF; cdr3_nt: TGTGCCAGCAGCTCTAACAGGAGGGCTGGTGGCAATGAGCAGTTCTTC; clone_size: many; d_call: -; v_call: TRBV7-8; j_call: TRBJ2-1
cdr3_aa: CASRGSPSYEQYF; cdr3_nt: TGTGCCAGCAGGGGCAGCCCCTCCTACGAGCAGTACTTC; clone_size: once; d_call: -; v_call: TRBV6-1; j_call: TRBJ2-7
cdr3_aa: CASSEKVRATGSNQPQHF; cdr3_nt: TGTGCCAGCAGTGAAAAGGTGAGGGCAACGGGGAGCAATCAGCCCCAGCATTTT; clone_size: few; d_call: -; v_call: TRBV6-1; j_call: TRBJ1-5
cdr3_aa: CASSLSLTGPDTGELFF; cdr3_nt: TGTGCCAGCAGCTTATCCCTAACAGGGCCGGACACCGGGGAGCTGTTTTTT; clone_size: -; d_call: -; v_call: TRBV7-9; j_call: TRBJ2-2
cdr3_aa: CASSQLAGNKNIQYF; cdr3_nt: TGCGCCAGCAGCCAACTAGCGGGGAACAAAAACATTCAGTACTTC; clone_size: -; d_call: TRBD2; v_call: TRBV4-3; j_call: TRBJ2-4
cdr3_aa: CASSSNGYHDSRANVLTF; cdr3_nt: TGTGCCAGCAGCTCAAATGGATACCATGACAGTCGGGCCAACGTCCTGACTTTC; clone_size: -; d_call: -; v_call: TRBV7-9; j_call: TRBJ2-6
cdr3_aa: CATSGQPSYEQYF; cdr3_nt: TGTGCCACCAGCGGGCAGCCCTCGTACGAGCAGTACTTC; clone_size: -; d_call: -; v_call: TRBV15; j_call: TRBJ2-7
cdr3_aa: CASSLGTGQGSDTQYF; cdr3_nt: TGCGCCAGCAGCTTGGGCACGGGACAGGGTTCCGATACGCAGTATTTT; clone_size: -; d_call: TRBD1; v_call: TRBV5-1; j_call: TRBJ2-3
cdr3_aa: CASSLSFSYEQYF; cdr3_nt: TGTGCCAGCAGCCTCAGTTTCTCCTACGAGCAGTACTTC; clone_size: few; d_call: -; v_call: TRBV6-5; j_call: TRBJ2-7
cdr3_aa: CASSGTPGGAFF; cdr3_nt: TGTGCCAGCAGCGGGACTCCGGGAGGAGCTTTCTTT; clone_size: -; d_call: -; v_call: TRBV2; j_call: TRBJ1-1
cdr3_aa: CSVRGQGTYEQYF; cdr3_nt: TGCAGCGTTCGGGGACAGGGGACCTACGAGCAGTACTTC; clone_size: many; d_call: TRBD1; v_call: TRBV29-1; j_call: TRBJ2-7
cdr3_aa: CASRRRATNEKLFF; cdr3_nt: TGTGCCAGCAGGCGACGGGCAACTAATGAAAAACTGTTTTTT; clone_size: -; d_call: -; v_call: TRBV6-6; j_call: TRBJ1-4
cdr3_aa: CASVREDTEAFF; cdr3_nt: TGTGCCAGCGTAAGGGAGGACACTGAAGCTTTCTTT; clone_size: few; d_call: -; v_call: TRBV18; j_call: TRBJ1-1
cdr3_aa: CASSLDRVRSEQFF; cdr3_nt: TGTGCCAGCAGCTTAGATCGGGTTCGTAGTGAGCAGTTCTTC; clone_size: -; d_call: -; v_call: TRBV7-7; j_call: TRBJ2-1
cdr3_aa: CASTPRPNNPYEQYF; cdr3_nt: TGTGCCAGCACCCCGAGGCCAAACAACCCATACGAGCAGTACTTC; clone_size: -; d_call: -; v_call: TRBV10-3; j_call: TRBJ2-7
cdr3_aa: CASSLRGQGYGYTF; cdr3_nt: TGTGCCAGCAGCTTAAGGGGGCAAGGCTATGGCTACACCTTC; clone_size: many; d_call: TRBD1; v_call: TRBV5-4; j_call: TRBJ1-2
cdr3_aa: CASSIYRDSNQPQHF; cdr3_nt: TGTGCCAGTAGTATCTACAGGGATAGCAATCAGCCCCAGCATTTT; clone_size: -; d_call: -; v_call: TRBV19; j_call: TRBJ1-5
cdr3_aa: CASSPPGRPAALETQYF; cdr3_nt: TGTGCCAGCTCACCACCGGGCCGGCCGGCCGCCTTGGAGACCCAGTACTTC; clone_size: few; d_call: -; v_call: TRBV18; j_call: TRBJ2-5
cdr3_aa: CSAGLAGVRGDEQFF; cdr3_nt: TGCAGCGCCGGACTAGCGGGGGTGCGTGGCGATGAGCAGTTCTTC; clone_size: many; d_call: TRBD2; v_call: TRBV29-1; j_call: TRBJ2-1
cdr3_aa: CASSRERVNEQFF; cdr3_nt: TGTGCCAGCAGCAGAGAGCGAGTAAATGAGCAGTTCTTC; clone_size: -; d_call: -; v_call: TRBV7-2; j_call: TRBJ2-1
cdr3_aa: CASSDDSNEKLFF; cdr3_nt: TGTGCCAGCTCAGACGACAGTAATGAAAAACTGTTTTTT; clone_size: once; d_call: -; v_call: TRBV18; j_call: TRBJ1-4